The 5 T cell receptor beta chains reported below all come from one sample, sequenced in a study of OX40 agonist ivuxolimab in advanced cancers. TCRdb's table, derived via immunoSEQ multiplex PCR, lists solely in-frame clones and lacks some. The data show just over 80,000 clones, approximately 90% seen once. Source: CD4+ or CD8+ T cells sorted from blood, taken in a trial of the OX40 agonist ivuxolimab. These receptor sequences come from an adult with an advanced solid tumor such as melanoma, head and neck, liver or kidney cancer.

The chain recombines TRBV5-4 with TRBJ1-1; D is perhaps TRBD1 (6 bases). This CDR3 has 16 amino acids. Germline CDR1 reads SGHNT; CDR2 reads YYREEE (reference sequence). Trimming stripped 9 bases from V and 0 bases from J, with 21 bases between. CDR3 residues: CATKPSLDRLNTEAFF. CDR3 DNA sequence: TGTGCCACCAAGCCCTCCCTGGACAGACTGAACACTGAAGCTTTCTTT.

CDR3 DNA sequence: TGTGCCAGCAGTCAACAGGGGTCTGGGGCCAACGTCCTGACTTTC. Residues: CASSQQGSGANVLTF. The chain links TRBV6-5 to TRBJ2-6; TRBD1 agrees at 7 bases. The CDR3 is 15 amino acids. Germline V gene lookup returns CDR1 MNHEY and CDR2 SVGAGI. The J segment lost 1 base and the V segment lost 5 bases, leaving 2 bases of the junction unmatched.

The chain combines TRBV5-1 with TRBJ1-3; D remains ambiguous. The CDR3 consists of 15 residues. Germline-derived CDR1 and CDR2 are SGHRS and YFSETQ. V gave up 4 bases and J gave up 0 bases, with 11 bases separating them. The CDR3 is CASSRGRDSGNTIYF. The CDR3 nucleotides read TGCGCCAGCAGCCGAGGACGGGACTCTGGAAACACCATATATTTT.

The chain links TRBV12-5 to TRBJ1-1; possible D gene TRBD1, 6 bases. Trimming stripped 4 bases from V and 5 bases from J, with 11 bases between. Germline loops: CDR1 LGHNT, CDR2 FRNRAP. There are 13 residues in the CDR3. The DNA of the CDR3 is TGTGCTAGTGGTTCGGACAGCGCAACTGAAGCTTTCTTT. Amino acid sequence: CASGSDSATEAFF.

The genes are TRBV30 and TRBJ2-6; D uncertain. CDR3 length: 13 amino acids. Trimming cost V 4 bases and J 3 bases, with 7 bases left between them. CDR1 is GTSNPN and CDR2 is SVGIG in the germline V gene (reference sequence). CDR3 loop: CAWTYSGANVLTF. In DNA form, the CDR3 reads TGTGCCTGGACTTATAGTGGGGCCAACGTCCTGACTTTC.